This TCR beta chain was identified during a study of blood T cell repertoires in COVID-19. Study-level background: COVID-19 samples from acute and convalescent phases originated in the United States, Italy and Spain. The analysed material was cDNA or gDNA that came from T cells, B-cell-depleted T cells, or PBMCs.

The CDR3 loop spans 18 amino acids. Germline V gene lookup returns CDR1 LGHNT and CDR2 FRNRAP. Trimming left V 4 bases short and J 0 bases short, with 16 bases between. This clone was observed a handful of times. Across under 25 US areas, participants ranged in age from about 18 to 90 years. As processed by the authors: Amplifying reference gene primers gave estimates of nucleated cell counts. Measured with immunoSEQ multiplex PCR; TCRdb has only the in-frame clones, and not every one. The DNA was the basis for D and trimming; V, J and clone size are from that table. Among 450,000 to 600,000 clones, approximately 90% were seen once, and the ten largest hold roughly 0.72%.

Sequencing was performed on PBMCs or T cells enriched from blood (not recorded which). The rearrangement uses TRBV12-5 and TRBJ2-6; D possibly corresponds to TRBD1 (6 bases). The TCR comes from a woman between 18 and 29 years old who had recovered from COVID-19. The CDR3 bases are TGTGCTAGTGGTTCCCCCCTCGGACAGACCTCTGGGGCCAACGTCCTGACTTTC. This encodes CASGSPLGQTSGANVLTF. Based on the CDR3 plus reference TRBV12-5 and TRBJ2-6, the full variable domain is DARVTQTPRHKVTEMGQEVTMRCQPILGHNTVFWYRQTMMQGLELLAYFRNRAPLDDSGMPKDRFSAEMPDATLATLKIQPSEPRDSAVYFCASGSPLGQTSGANVLTFGAGSRLTVL.